The clone carrying this T cell receptor (beta chain) came up a few times. This CDR3 is built from 12 residues. Germline CDR1 LNHDA, CDR2 SQIVND (reference sequence). V was trimmed by 1 base and J by 9 bases, leaving 7 bases between them. Using RNA transcripts as the source, TCR beta CDR3 regions were amplified. The HTBI primer set drove a first-round RT-PCR of the TCR CDR3. Each CDR3 protein gets one entry after TCRdb re-called the multiplex PCR reads with MiXCR. The sample has fewer than 800,000 distinct CDR3 sequences, about 15% seen once. The source of the sample is a study of T cells in Graves' hyperthyroidism and ophthalmopathy.

The sequence was collected from a man younger than 30 with Graves' hyperthyroidism. The sequencing input was blood. J is TRBJ1-5 and V is TRBV19; D call uncertain. The chain's CDR3 is CASSIAARPQHF. The CDR3, as DNA: TGTGCCAGTAGTATAGCAGCTCGGCCCCAGCATTTT.